The clone carrying this T cell receptor beta chain was observed once. Its cognate antigen is unknown. This specimen comes from a study of glioma-infiltrating T cells. TCR alpha and beta CDR3 regions were amplified from RNA using iRepertoire nested multiplex PCR. TCRdb passed the multiplex PCR reads through MiXCR, listing each CDR3 protein once. Among under 200,000 distinct CDR3 sequences listed, roughly 45% were seen once. Points from the study as a whole: Very few CDR3 sequences were shared between tissue and blood.

Between the trimmed V and J ends, which lost 3 bases and 3 bases, there was a span of 7 bases. This CDR3 has 13 residues. Germline-derived CDR1 and CDR2 are KGHSH and LQKENI. The specimen was glioma tissue, nonneoplastic brain tissue, or PBMCs (not recorded which). This receptor was obtained from a human donor with low-grade glioma or glioblastoma, undergoing nonglioma brain surgery, or in good health (not recorded which). V gene TRBV18 combines with J gene TRBJ2-3; the D is unclear. Here the CDR3 reads CASSPSRTDTQYF. As DNA, the CDR3 is TGTGCCAGCTCACCCAGTAGAACAGATACGCAGTATTTT.